This T cell receptor beta chain stems from a study of shared clonotypes between healthy human individuals. On the study more broadly: Per donor, three plates held CD4 naive cells, three held CD4 memory, two held CD8 naive and one held CD8 memory.

Overall study results and limits: On the whole, naive subsets had larger estimated richness than memory subsets had.

Germline V gene lookup returns CDR1 SQVTM and CDR2 ANQGSEA. Trimming took off 7 bases at V and 2 bases at J, with 18 bases between the two ends. This CDR3 is 14 amino acids long. As for this clone: Its antigen is as yet unknown.

Sequencing was at deep level. Some clones are missing from TCRdb's copy, which holds only in-frame ones; the method was immunoSEQ multiplex PCR. The repertoire holds 800,000 to 950,000 clones, with 90% to 97% as singletons. Naivety among CD8 cells was defined by CD45RO negativity and positive CCR7 selection, thereby excluding terminally differentiated effector memory CD45RA+ cells. Material for sequencing was naive CD8+ T cells sorted from blood. The receptor comes from a man aged 25 to 45 in good health. V gene TRBV29-1 combines with J gene TRBJ2-7, with D perhaps given as TRBD1 or TRBD2 (5 bases each). CDR3 in DNA: TGCAGCGATAACGGACACAGCGGTCCCTACGAGCAGTACTTC. Its translation: CSDNGHSGPYEQYF.